These T cell receptor beta chains were read from a single sample in a study of shared clonotypes between healthy human individuals. Assay used: immunoSEQ multiplex PCR; TCRdb lists only in-frame clones, some missing. The repertoire holds more than 2 million clones, with around 93% as singletons. Sequenced: naive CD8+ T cells from PBMCs. Source of these receptors: a young man in good health. Some clones in this sample may be carry-over from other donors' samples. Both conserved end residues are part of each CDR3. D genes are given only for firm matches. Rows may omit the clone size; those that give it use once, few, many or a size class.

>TRBV13|TRBD2|TRBJ2-7|once
TGTGCCAGCAGCGATAGCGGGAGGGCCGACTTCTACGAGCAGTACTTC
CASSDSGRADFYEQYF
>TRBV7-9|.|TRBJ2-2|.
TGTGCCAGCACGAGAGGGGCCCGCACCGGGGAGCTGTTTTTT
CASTRGARTGELFF
>TRBV9|.|TRBJ2-2|.
TGTGCCAGCAGCGTAGAGGCTAGAAGTATCCCCGGGGAGCTGTTTTTT
CASSVEARSIPGELFF
>TRBV15|TRBD2|TRBJ2-7|.
TGTGCCACCAGCAGAGCCGCCGCCGGACTAGCGGGTGCCTACGGGGAGTACTTC
CATSRAAAGLAGAYGEYF
>TRBV29-1|.|TRBJ2-7|.
TGCAGCGGGGGGGACGGCTTCTACGAGCAGTACTTC
CSGGDGFYEQYF
>TRBV27|.|TRBJ1-5|.
TGTGCCAGCAGTTTAAATTCCGGGTCCAATCAGCCCCAGCATTTT
CASSLNSGSNQPQHF
>TRBV7-3|.|TRBJ2-3|.
TGTGCCAGCAGCCCTCAAAGCACAGATACGCAGTATTTT
CASSPQSTDTQYF
>TRBV7-9|TRBD2|TRBJ2-4|.
TGTGCCAGCAGCCCGACTTCTAGCGGGAGCGGGGCCAAAAACATTCAGTACTTC
CASSPTSSGSGAKNIQYF
>TRBV27|TRBD1|TRBJ2-7|.
TGTGCCAGCAGTTTGTCGAAGCAGGGGGCGGGTGAGCAGTACTTC
CASSLSKQGAGEQYF
>TRBV28|.|TRBJ1-4|.
TGTGCCAGCATCGGGGACACTGGTGAAAAACTGTTTTTT
CASIGDTGEKLFF
>TRBV27|TRBD1|TRBJ2-7|.
TGTGCCAGCAGTTCGAGACCGGGACAGTCCTACGAGCAGTACTTC
CASSSRPGQSYEQYF
>TRBV6-5|.|TRBJ2-2|.
TGTGCCAGCAGTTACTCGAGCGGCCTTTACTCCGGGGAGCTGTTTTTT
CASSYSSGLYSGELFF
>TRBV6-1|TRBD2|TRBJ2-7|once
TGTGCCAGCACTCCGGGACTAGCGTGGTACGAGCAGTACTTC
CASTPGLAWYEQYF
>TRBV4-1|TRBD2|TRBJ2-3|.
TGCGCCAGCAGCCAGATCCTAGCGGGAGTTAGAGATACGCAGTATTTT
CASSQILAGVRDTQYF
>TRBV28|TRBD1|TRBJ2-3|.
TGTGCCAGCAGTTTTGGGACAGGTCCATTGATTCACACAGATACGCAGTATTTT
CASSFGTGPLIHTDTQYF
>TRBV7-8|.|TRBJ2-3|.
TGTGCCAGCAGCTTAAGGGCAGGGAAGAATGACGCGGATACGCAGTATTTT
CASSLRAGKNDADTQYF
>TRBV18|.|TRBJ2-7|.
TGTGCCAGCTCACCGGCCAGCTCCTACGAGCAGTACTTC
CASSPASSYEQYF
>TRBV27|.|TRBJ1-1|.
TGTGCCAGCAGTTTAAGTGCAGGGATCGGGGGTGTCACTGAAGCTTTCTTT
CASSLSAGIGGVTEAFF
>TRBV9|.|TRBJ2-2|.
TGTGCCAGCAGCGTAGCTAGACTGGCGAACACCGGGGAGCTGTTTTTT
CASSVARLANTGELFF
>TRBV27|TRBD1|TRBJ1-5|.
TGTGCCAGCAGTTTATATGGGACAGGGGGAAACCAGCCCCAGCATTTT
CASSLYGTGGNQPQHF
>TRBV4-2|TRBD1|TRBJ1-2|.
TGTGCCAGCAGCCAAGGAGAGGGACAGTTCTATGGCTACACCTTC
CASSQGEGQFYGYTF
>TRBV4-3|TRBD2|TRBJ2-7|.
TGCGCCAGCAGCCAAGAGTATCGAAGCGGGAGCTCCTACGAGCAGTACTTC
CASSQEYRSGSSYEQYF
>TRBV27|.|TRBJ2-5|.
TGTGCCAGCAGTTTATCGGCGGCTAGCGTGATCCAGTACTTC
CASSLSAASVIQYF
>TRBV27|TRBD1|TRBJ2-1|.
TGTGCCAGCAGTTTATCCGGGACAGGGCTCTCCAATGAGCAGTTCTTC
CASSLSGTGLSNEQFF
>TRBV28|.|TRBJ2-3|.
TGTGCCAGCAGTCTATCTCGGGAGAGTTCAGATACGCAGTATTTT
CASSLSRESSDTQYF
>TRBV28|TRBD1|TRBJ1-1|.
TGTGCCAGCAGTCCTCAGGGGGTGGGCTACACTGAAGCTTTCTTT
CASSPQGVGYTEAFF
>TRBV7-2|.|TRBJ2-2|.
TGTGCCAGCAGCTTAGTGCTAGGCAGTCCCGGGGAGCTGTTTTTT
CASSLVLGSPGELFF
>TRBV11-2|.|TRBJ2-7|few
TGTGCCAGCAGCTTAGGTTCCTACGAGCAGTACTTC
CASSLGSYEQYF
>TRBV25-1|.|TRBJ2-1|.
TGTGCCAGCAGTATTGGGGACTTAAGCTCCTACAATGAGCAGTTCTTC
CASSIGDLSSYNEQFF
>TRBV29-1|TRBD2|TRBJ2-1|.
TGCAGCGTTGAAGGTAGCGGGAGTTCCCACAATGAGCAGTTCTTC
CSVEGSGSSHNEQFF
>TRBV2|TRBD2|TRBJ2-1|.
TGTGCCAGCAGTGAACTAGCGGGAGACGGAACCTATTACAATGAGCAGTTCTTC
CASSELAGDGTYYNEQFF
>TRBV7-2|.|TRBJ2-1|.
TGTGCCAGCAGCTTAGGTGGGTGGGGGTTCTCCTACAATGAGCAGTTCTTC
CASSLGGWGFSYNEQFF
>TRBV10-2|TRBD1|TRBJ2-2|.
TGCGCCAGCAGTGAGGTGCGGGACAGGGGGTACGGGGAGCTGTTTTTT
CASSEVRDRGYGELFF
>TRBV5-1|.|TRBJ1-5|.
TGCGCCAGCAGCTTCAAGGAGGAGGGCAATCAGCCCCAGCATTTT
CASSFKEEGNQPQHF
>TRBV18|.|TRBJ2-6|.
TGTGCCAGCTCAACCAAAGATTTCTCTGGGGCCAACGTCCTGACTTTC
CASSTKDFSGANVLTF
>TRBV6-1|.|TRBJ1-1|few
TGTGCCAGCAGTGTTAGGGGGAACACTGAAGCTTTCTTT
CASSVRGNTEAFF
>TRBV9|.|TRBJ2-4|.
TGTGCCAGCAGCGTAGGACCAAGTGCCAAAAACATTCAGTACTTC
CASSVGPSAKNIQYF
>TRBV7-9|.|TRBJ1-1|once
TGTGCCAGCAGCTTATCGACAGCCGCTGAAGCTTTCTTT
CASSLSTAAEAFF
>TRBV6-1|TRBD1|TRBJ2-7|.
TGTGCCAGCATCTGGGACAGGGGGCGGTCCTACGAGCAGTACTTC
CASIWDRGRSYEQYF
>TRBV29-1|.|TRBJ2-7|once
TGCAGCGTCAAGGACACGGACCCTCTTTCCTCCGAGCAGTACTTC
CSVKDTDPLSSEQYF
>TRBV29-1|.|TRBJ2-7|.
TGCAGCGCCTTAGAAGGGGCTGGCGAGCAGTACTTC
CSALEGAGEQYF
>TRBV5-1|TRBD1|TRBJ2-7|.
TGCGCCAGCAGCGCAAGGGACAGAACGAGGGAGCAGTACTTC
CASSARDRTREQYF
>TRBV5-1|TRBD2|TRBJ2-3|.
TGCGCCAGCAGCCTAGTGAGCGGGACTAGCACAGATACGCAGTATTTT
CASSLVSGTSTDTQYF
>TRBV4-3|.|TRBJ2-5|once
TGCGCCAGCAGCCAAGGTGCAGGGCCGCGAGAGACCCAGTACTTC
CASSQGAGPRETQYF
>TRBV7-2|TRBD2|TRBJ2-1|.
TGTGCCAGCAGCTTAGCGGGACTAGGATACAATGAGCAGTTCTTC
CASSLAGLGYNEQFF
>TRBV29-1|.|TRBJ1-4|.
TGCAGCGTGGGGTTAGGGCAGGGGACTAATGAAAAACTGTTTTTT
CSVGLGQGTNEKLFF